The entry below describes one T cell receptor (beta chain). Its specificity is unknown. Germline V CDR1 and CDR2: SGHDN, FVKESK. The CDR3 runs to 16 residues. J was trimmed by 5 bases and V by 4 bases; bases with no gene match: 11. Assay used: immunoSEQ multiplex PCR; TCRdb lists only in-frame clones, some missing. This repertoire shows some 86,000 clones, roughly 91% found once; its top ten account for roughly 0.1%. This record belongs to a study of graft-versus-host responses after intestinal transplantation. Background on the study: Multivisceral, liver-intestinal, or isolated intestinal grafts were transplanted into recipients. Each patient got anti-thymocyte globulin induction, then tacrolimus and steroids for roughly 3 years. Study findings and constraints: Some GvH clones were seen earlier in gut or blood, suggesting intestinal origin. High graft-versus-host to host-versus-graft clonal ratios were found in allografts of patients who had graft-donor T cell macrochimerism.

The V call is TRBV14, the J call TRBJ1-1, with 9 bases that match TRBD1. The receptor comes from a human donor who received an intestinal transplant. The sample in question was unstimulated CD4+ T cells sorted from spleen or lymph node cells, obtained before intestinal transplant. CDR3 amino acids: CASSLIKLTGGTEAFF. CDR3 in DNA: TGTGCCAGCAGCCTGATAAAGTTGACAGGGGGGACTGAAGCTTTCTTT. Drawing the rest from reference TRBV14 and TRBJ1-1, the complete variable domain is EAGVTQFPSHSVIEKGQTVTLRCDPISGHDNLYWYRRVMGKEIKFLLHFVKESKQDESGMPNNRFLAERTGGTYSTLKVQPAELEDSGVYFCASSLIKLTGGTEAFFGQGTRLTVV.